Listed below are T cell receptor beta chains from one sample, sequenced in a study of blood T cell repertoires in COVID-19. Clones were sequenced by immunoSEQ multiplex PCR, and TCRdb holds only the in-frame ones, with some missing. Of 200,000 to 250,000 clones listed, roughly 87% are singletons. The sample comprised peripheral blood. The receptors stem from a middle-aged man with active or convalescent COVID-19. Both conserved end residues are part of each CDR3. D genes are given only for firm matches. The size field is filled for only some rows; it gives once, few, many or a size class.

>-|TRBJ1-4|TRBV2|-
TGTGCCAGCAACAAGGAGGCAACTAATGAAAAACTGTTTTTT
CASNKEATNEKLFF
>-|TRBJ1-5|TRBV6-5|-
TGTGCCAGCAGCCGCATTGACATGACCAATCAGCCCCAGCATTTT
CASSRIDMTNQPQHF
>-|TRBJ2-1|TRBV7-3|TRBD2
TGTGCCAGCAGCTCGGGACTAGCCGATGAGCAGTTCTTC
CASSSGLADEQFF
>-|TRBJ2-3|TRBV7-3|-
TGTGCCAGCAGCTTAATGGGGGGGCAAGAAGATACGCAGTATTTT
CASSLMGGQEDTQYF
>-|TRBJ2-7|TRBV6-4|-
TGTGCCAGCAGTGATATCACTAGACACCTCTCCTACGAGCAGTACTTC
CASSDITRHLSYEQYF
>-|TRBJ1-3|TRBV24-1|TRBD1
TGTGCCACCAGATCCGGACAGGGAGGAGGAAACACCATATATTTT
CATRSGQGGGNTIYF
>-|TRBJ1-2|TRBV7-2|-
TGTGCCAGCAGCCCCCAGGTGGCGGGATATGGCTACACCTTC
CASSPQVAGYGYTF
>-|TRBJ1-2|TRBV7-8|-
TGTGCCAGCAACCCATTTTTCCCCCCCTATAGCTATGGCTACACCTTC
CASNPFFPPYSYGYTF
>-|TRBJ1-3|TRBV15|-
TGTGCCACCAGCAGAGATGCCCCGAGCTCTGGAAACACCATATATTTT
CATSRDAPSSGNTIYF
>once|TRBJ1-1|TRBV3-1/TRBV3-2|TRBD1
TGTGCCAGCAGCCGAGGACAGGAGACTGAAGCTTTCTTT
CASSRGQETEAFF
>-|TRBJ1-2|TRBV12-3/TRBV12-4|-
TGTGCCAGCTGTCTTCGGGGCCGGGGGGGCTACACCTTC
CASCLRGRGGYTF
>once|TRBJ1-1|TRBV5-4|-
TGTGCCAGCACCCTCGGGGGGGGGAACACTGAAGCTTTCTTT
CASTLGGGNTEAFF
>-|TRBJ2-2|TRBV19|-
TGTGCCAGTAGTATAGAACAGTTGAACACCGGGGAGCTGTTTTTT
CASSIEQLNTGELFF
>few|TRBJ1-1|TRBV28|TRBD1
TGTGCCAGCAGTTCCCAGCTGACAGGGTGGAGGACTGAAGCTTTCTTT
CASSSQLTGWRTEAFF
>-|TRBJ1-2|TRBV28|-
TGTGCCAGCAGTTTGTTGGCATATGGCTACACCTTC
CASSLLAYGYTF
>-|TRBJ1-1|TRBV3-1/TRBV3-2|-
TGTGCCAGCAGCTTCAGGGGAAGCGACACTGAAGCTTTCTTT
CASSFRGSDTEAFF
>-|TRBJ1-3|TRBV7-9|TRBD1
TGTGCCAGCAGCTCCTTCGGGACAGAGAGCTCTGGAAACACCATATATTTT
CASSSFGTESSGNTIYF
>-|TRBJ1-1|TRBV18|-
TGTGCCAGCTCACCTACAGGGTGGACTGAAGCTTTCTTT
CASSPTGWTEAFF
>-|TRBJ1-2|TRBV5-4|TRBD1
TGTGCCAGCAGCGTCGGGACAGATTCGAACTATGGCTACACCTTC
CASSVGTDSNYGYTF
>-|TRBJ2-5|TRBV2|-
TGTGCCAGCAGCGGACAGAGCCAAGAGACCCAGTACTTC
CASSGQSQETQYF
>-|TRBJ2-7|TRBV5-8|-
TGTGCCAGCAGGGAAGACAGAAGCTCCTACGAGCAGTACTTC
CASREDRSSYEQYF
>once|TRBJ2-6|TRBV19|-
TGTGCCAGTAGTATTGAAGGGGGCTCTGGGGCCAACGTCCTGACTTTC
CASSIEGGSGANVLTF
>-|TRBJ2-1|TRBV10-3|-
TGTGCCATCAGTGATCCTCAGGGTATCGAGCAGTTCTTC
CAISDPQGIEQFF
>-|TRBJ2-2|TRBV18|TRBD1
TGTGCCAGCTCATTAGCATCCGGGACAGGGGGCGCATCGGGGGAGCTGTTTTTT
CASSLASGTGGASGELFF
>medium-sized|TRBJ2-3|TRBV2|TRBD2
TGTGCCAGCAGCGGACTAGCGGGAGACACAGATACGCAGTATTTT
CASSGLAGDTDTQYF
>-|TRBJ1-2|TRBV27|-
TGTGCCAGCAGTTTAGGTGGAGGAGGCTACACCTTC
CASSLGGGGYTF
>once|TRBJ1-3|TRBV18|-
TGTGCCAGCTCACCAACCGGGACAACTGGAAACACCATATATTTT
CASSPTGTTGNTIYF